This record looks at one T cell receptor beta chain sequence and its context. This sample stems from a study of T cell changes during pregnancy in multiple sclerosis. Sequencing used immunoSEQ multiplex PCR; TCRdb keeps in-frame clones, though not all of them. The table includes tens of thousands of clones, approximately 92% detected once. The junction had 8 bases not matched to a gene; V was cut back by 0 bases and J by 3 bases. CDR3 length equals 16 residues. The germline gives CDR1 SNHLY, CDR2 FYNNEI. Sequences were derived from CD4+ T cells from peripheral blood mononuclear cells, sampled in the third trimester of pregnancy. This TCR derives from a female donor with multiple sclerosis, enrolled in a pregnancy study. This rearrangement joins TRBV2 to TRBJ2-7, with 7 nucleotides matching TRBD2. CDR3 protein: CASSEARTSFGYEQYF. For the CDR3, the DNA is TGTGCCAGCAGTGAAGCCAGGACTAGTTTTGGCTACGAGCAGTACTTC.